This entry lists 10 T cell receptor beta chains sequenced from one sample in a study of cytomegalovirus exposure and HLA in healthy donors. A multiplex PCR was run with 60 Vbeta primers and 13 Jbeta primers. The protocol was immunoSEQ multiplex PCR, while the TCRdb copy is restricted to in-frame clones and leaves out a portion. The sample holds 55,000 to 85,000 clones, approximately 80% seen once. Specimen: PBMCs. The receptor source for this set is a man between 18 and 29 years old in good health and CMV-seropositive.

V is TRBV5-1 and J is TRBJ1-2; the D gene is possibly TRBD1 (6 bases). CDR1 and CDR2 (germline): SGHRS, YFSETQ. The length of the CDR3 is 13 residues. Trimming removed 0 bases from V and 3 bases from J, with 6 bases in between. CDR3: CASSLAGDYGYTF. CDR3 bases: TGCGCCAGCAGCTTGGCAGGGGACTATGGCTACACCTTC.

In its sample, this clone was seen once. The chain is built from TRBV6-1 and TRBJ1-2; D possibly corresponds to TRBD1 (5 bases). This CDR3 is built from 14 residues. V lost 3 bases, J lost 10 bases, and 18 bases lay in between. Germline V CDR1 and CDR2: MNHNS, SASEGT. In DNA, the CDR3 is TGTGCCAGCAGTGATACCCAGGGTAGGATTGACTACACCTTC. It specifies CASSDTQGRIDYTF.

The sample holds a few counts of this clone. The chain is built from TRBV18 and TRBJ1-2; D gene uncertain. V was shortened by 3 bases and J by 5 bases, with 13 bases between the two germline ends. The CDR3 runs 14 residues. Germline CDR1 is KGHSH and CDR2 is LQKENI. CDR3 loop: CASSPREVTYGYTF. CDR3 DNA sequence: TGTGCCAGCTCACCTCGAGAGGTGACTTATGGCTACACCTTC.

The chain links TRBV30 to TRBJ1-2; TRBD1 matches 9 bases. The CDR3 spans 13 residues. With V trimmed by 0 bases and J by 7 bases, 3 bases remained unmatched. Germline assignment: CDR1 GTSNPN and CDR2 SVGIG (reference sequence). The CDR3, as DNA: TGTGCCTGGAGTGTTGACAGGGGGGTTGGCTACACCTTC. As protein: CAWSVDRGVGYTF.

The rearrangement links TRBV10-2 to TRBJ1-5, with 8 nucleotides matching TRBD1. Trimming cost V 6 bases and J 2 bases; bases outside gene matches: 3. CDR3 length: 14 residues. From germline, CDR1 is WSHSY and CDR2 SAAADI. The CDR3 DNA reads TGCGCCAGCAGCCCGACAGGGGGCAATCAGCCCCAGCATTTT. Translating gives CASSPTGGNQPQHF.

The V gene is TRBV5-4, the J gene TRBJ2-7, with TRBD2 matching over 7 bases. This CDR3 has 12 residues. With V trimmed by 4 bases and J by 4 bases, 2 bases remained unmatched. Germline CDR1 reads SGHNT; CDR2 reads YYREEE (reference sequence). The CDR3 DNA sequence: TGTGCCAGCAGCCTGGGAGGGTACGAGCAGTACTTC. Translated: CASSLGGYEQYF.

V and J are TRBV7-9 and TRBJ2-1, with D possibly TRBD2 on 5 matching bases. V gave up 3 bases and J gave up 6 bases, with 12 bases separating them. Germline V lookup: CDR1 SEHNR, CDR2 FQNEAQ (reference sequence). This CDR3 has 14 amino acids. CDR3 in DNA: TGTGCCAGCAGCTTTAGGTCGAGCGGCAATGAGCAGTTCTTC. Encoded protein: CASSFRSSGNEQFF.

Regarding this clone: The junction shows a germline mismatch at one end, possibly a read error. The CDR3 protein is CASSKGLAGGRGDTQYF. CDR3 in DNA: TGTGCTAGCAGCAAAGGACTAGCGGGGGGGCGAGGAGATACGCAGTATTTT. This rearrangement joins TRBV7-7 to TRBJ2-3; 15 nucleotides align to TRBD2. The CDR3 is made up of 17 amino acids. From germline, CDR1 is SSHAT and CDR2 FNYEAQ (reference sequence).

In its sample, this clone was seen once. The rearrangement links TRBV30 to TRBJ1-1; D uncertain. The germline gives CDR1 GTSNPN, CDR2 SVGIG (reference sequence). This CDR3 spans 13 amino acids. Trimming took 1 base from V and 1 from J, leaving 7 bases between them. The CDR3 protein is CAWSGPGNTEAFF. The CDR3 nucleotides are TGTGCCTGGAGTGGCCCGGGGAACACTGAAGCTTTCTTT.

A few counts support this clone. CDR3 in amino acids: CASSFSRQGAAFF. The CDR3, as DNA: TGTGCCAGCAGTTTTTCTAGACAGGGAGCAGCTTTCTTT. The chain recombines TRBV14 with TRBJ1-1; 7 bases map to TRBD1. J gave up 10 bases and V 6 bases, and 11 bases lay outside the gene matches. Germline CDR1 reads SGHDN; CDR2 reads FVKESK. The CDR3 has 13 amino acids.